A single sample gave rise to the 25 T cell receptor beta chains below, sequenced in a study of blood T cell repertoires in COVID-19. Profiled with immunoSEQ multiplex PCR; TCRdb holds only in-frame clones, not every one. The sample lists 200,000 to 250,000 clones, 90% occurring once. The sample was PBMCs or T cells enriched from blood (not recorded which). Receptors were obtained from a man in his thirties or forties who had been exposed to COVID-19.

The rearrangement uses TRBV4-1 and TRBJ2-5; D remains ambiguous. The CDR3 consists of 16 residues. The germline V and J ends were trimmed by 1 base and 4 bases, with 16 bases remaining between them. Germline CDR1 reads MGHRA; CDR2 reads YSYEKL. The CDR3 protein is CASSQGGISGGETQYF. The CDR3 region has the DNA TGCGCCAGCAGCCAAGGCGGTATATCGGGTGGAGAGACCCAGTACTTC.

This clone has just one count. Different DNA sequences within this sample yield the same CDR3. The chain carries TRBV19 and TRBJ1-2; 12 bases are a match to TRBD1. The CDR3 contains 12 residues. CDR1 LNHDA and CDR2 SQIVND come from the germline V gene (reference sequence). V dropped 5 bases and J dropped 8; count of bases not matched to a gene: 0. CDR3 protein: CASSGTGGGYTF. CDR3 DNA: TGTGCCAGTAGTGGGACAGGGGGCGGCTACACCTTC.

The chain employs TRBV19 and TRBJ1-2, with 10 bases lining up with TRBD1. Losses at the gene ends were 5 bases for V and 7 bases for J; bases not matched to a gene: 10. The CDR3 contains 15 residues. CDR1 is LNHDA, CDR2 SQIVND, per germline (reference sequence). In DNA form, the CDR3 reads TGTGCCAGTAGTGAGTGGGACAGGGGTATGCGTGGCTACACCTTC. Its protein product is CASSEWDRGMRGYTF. The variable domain in full, with the rest retrieved from reference TRBV19 and TRBJ1-2, is DGGITQSPKYLFRKEGQNVTLSCEQNLNHDAMYWYRQDPGQGLRLIYYSQIVNDFQKGDIAEGYSVSREKKESFPLTVTSAQKNPTAFYLCASSEWDRGMRGYTFGSGTRLTVV.

CDR3 loop: CASSQPTGLYEQYF. In nucleotides, the CDR3 is TGTGCCAGCAGCCAACCTACAGGGTTATACGAGCAGTACTTC. The J gene is TRBJ2-7, the V gene TRBV4-2; perhaps TRBD1 as D (6 bases). CDR3 length equals 14 residues. With 2 bases removed from V and 4 bases from J, the gap between germline ends came to 12 bases. Per germline, CDR1 LGHNA and CDR2 YNFKEQ.

This chain connects TRBV4-3 to TRBJ2-7; D not certain. The CDR3 totals 15 residues. Germline V gene data show CDR1 as LGHNA and CDR2 as YSLEER. V gave up 1 base and J gave up 3 bases, with 13 bases separating them. In DNA, the CDR3 is TGCGCCAGCAGCCAAGTCATCAGTTCGTTCTACGAGCAGTACTTC. Translated, it gives CASSQVISSFYEQYF.

V is TRBV4-2 and J is TRBJ2-3; TRBD2 aligns across 9 bases. The junction had 4 bases not matched to a gene; V was cut back by 3 bases and J by 3 bases. From germline, CDR1 is LGHNA and CDR2 YNFKEQ. The CDR3 sequence is 15 residues long. The CDR3 is CASSHLTSGTDTQYF. DNA for the CDR3: TGTGCCAGCAGCCATTTGACTAGCGGAACAGATACGCAGTATTTT.

The chain joins TRBV3-1 (or the pseudogene TRBV3-2) to TRBJ2-7; weak D call: TRBD2 (6 bases). This CDR3 spans 15 amino acids. V was clipped by 1 base and J by 3 bases, with 13 bases between them. In germline, CDR1 is LGHDT, CDR2 YNNKEL (reference sequence). CDR3 sequence: CASSQGGLQSYEQYF. The CDR3 DNA sequence: TGTGCCAGCAGCCAAGGCGGACTACAGAGCTACGAGCAGTACTTC.

V gene TRBV5-4 combines with J gene TRBJ2-3, with D possibly TRBD2 on 5 matching bases. This CDR3 has 15 residues. V was cut by 0 bases and J by 4 bases, with 12 bases left in between. Germline CDR1 reads SGHNT; CDR2 reads YYREEE (reference sequence). CDR3 protein: CASSLDGMGADTQYF. Here the CDR3 DNA reads TGTGCCAGCAGCTTGGACGGGATGGGCGCAGATACGCAGTATTTT.

The genes are TRBV2 and TRBJ1-4; 7 positions match TRBD1. V lost 4 bases, J lost 3 bases, and 8 bases stayed unmatched. Germline V gives CDR1 SNHLY, CDR2 FYNNEI. This CDR3 is built from 16 residues. CDR3 residues: CASSVLGGRANEKLFF. The CDR3 region has the DNA TGTGCCAGCAGTGTTTTAGGGGGCCGAGCTAATGAAAAACTGTTTTTT.

The chain has TRBV5-1 and TRBJ1-2, with 7 bases that match TRBD1. The CDR3 length is 14 residues. The ends lost 0 bases at V and 2 bases at J; junction bases unmatched: 1. The germline V gene has CDR1 SGHRS and CDR2 YFSETQ. The CDR3 here is CASSLGDRNYGYTF. As DNA, the CDR3 is TGCGCCAGCAGCTTGGGGGACAGAAACTATGGCTACACCTTC.

This chain joins TRBV6-5 and TRBJ1-2; TRBD1 aligns across 7 bases. Germline V lookup: CDR1 MNHEY, CDR2 SVGAGI. This CDR3 spans 12 amino acids. Trimming at V came to 8 bases and at J to 10 bases, leaving 10 bases not matched to a gene. This chain's CDR3 is CASAPDRQDYTF. Here the CDR3 DNA reads TGTGCCAGCGCCCCGGACAGGCAGGACTACACCTTC.

The chain joins TRBV7-7 to TRBJ2-3; 7 nucleotides agree with TRBD2. This CDR3 spans 15 amino acids. The germline CDR1 and CDR2 sequences are SSHAT and FNYEAQ (reference sequence). With 5 bases clipped from V and 5 bases from J, the junction kept 10 bases outside the gene matches. The CDR3 loop is CASSPSSGSGDTQYF. DNA of the CDR3: TGTGCCAGCAGCCCCTCTAGCGGCTCGGGAGATACGCAGTATTTT.

The chain carries TRBV9 and TRBJ2-3; TRBD1 aligns across 7 bases. Germline values: CDR1 SGDLS, CDR2 YYNGEE. The trim removed 4 bases at V and 0 bases at J, leaving 11 bases unmatched. This CDR3 is 17 amino acids long. Here the CDR3 reads CASSPTWDSLSTDTQYF. CDR3 DNA sequence: TGTGCCAGCAGCCCTACTTGGGACAGTCTTAGCACAGATACGCAGTATTTT.

This clone appeared a single time. The J gene is TRBJ1-2, the V gene TRBV5-4, with 9 bases identical to TRBD1. Germline assignment: CDR1 SGHNT and CDR2 YYREEE (reference sequence). The V segment lost 2 bases and the J segment 3 bases; nucleotides outside the gene matches: 5. The CDR3 extends over 15 amino acids. The CDR3 nucleotides are TGTGCCAGCAGCTTCGCCGGGACAGGGTACTATGGCTACACCTTC. Encoded protein: CASSFAGTGYYGYTF.

This rearrangement joins TRBV3-1 (or the pseudogene TRBV3-2) to TRBJ1-2, with 8 bases aligning to TRBD1. CDR3 length: 16 residues. CDR1 is LGHDT, CDR2 YNNKEL, per germline (reference sequence). V lost 2 bases to trimming and J lost 4 bases; unmatched junction nucleotides: 9. The CDR3 here is CASSQPSPTGAYGYTF. CDR3 DNA: TGTGCCAGCAGCCAACCATCCCCGACAGGGGCCTATGGCTACACCTTC.

With regard to this clone: The germline gene is not matched at one end of the junction; a read error may be the cause. V and J are TRBV6-1 and TRBJ2-7; weak D call: TRBD2 (5 bases). Germline CDR1 MNHNS, CDR2 SASEGT. There are 14 residues in the CDR3. CDR3: CASSEASLVGEQCF. CDR3 DNA sequence: TGTGCCAGCAGTGAAGCGTCACTAGTAGGCGAGCAGTGCTTC.

The chain recombines TRBV6-5 with TRBJ2-7, with D possibly being TRBD1 (6 bases). Trimming removed 8 bases at V and 3 bases at J, with 11 bases between. Germline loops: CDR1 MNHEY, CDR2 SVGAGI. The CDR3 spans 12 residues. This CDR3 reads CASSDRHYEQYF. The DNA for the CDR3 is TGTGCCAGCTCGGACAGACACTACGAGCAGTACTTC.

The V gene is TRBV3-1 (or the pseudogene TRBV3-2), the J gene TRBJ2-1, with 7 bases lining up with TRBD1. Trimming at V came to 4 bases and at J to 8 bases, leaving 11 bases not matched to a gene. This CDR3 region has 15 residues. Per the germline V gene, CDR1 is LGHDT and CDR2 is YNNKEL (reference sequence). For the CDR3, the DNA is TGTGCCAGCAGCCCGGTTCAGGGACAGATCTATGAGCAGTTCTTC. Protein sequence: CASSPVQGQIYEQFF.

The chain joins TRBV11-2 to TRBJ2-2; TRBD2 aligns across 12 bases. V lost 5 bases and J lost 4; bases outside the gene matches: 2. Germline CDR1 reads SGHAT; CDR2 reads FQNNGV. The CDR3 extends over 15 amino acids. CDR3 sequence (DNA): TGTGCCAGCAGCCCTAGCGGGGGGGCCACCGGGGAGCTGTTTTTT. Translated: CASSPSGGATGELFF.

In its sample, this clone was seen a few times. V and J are TRBV21-1 and TRBJ1-1; TRBD1 is the table's D call, not checked against the DNA. TRBV21-1 is an annotated pseudogene. CDR3 length equals 15 residues. CDR3 nucleotides: TGTGCCAATATTAAAGCGGGGACAGGGGGCACTGAAGCTTTCTTT. Translation gives CANIKAGTGGTEAFF.

V usage is TRBV5-5 and J usage is TRBJ2-7; 7 bases line up with TRBD1. Germline loops: CDR1 SGHKS, CDR2 YYEKEE (reference sequence). V lost 3 bases, J lost 6 bases, and 9 bases stayed unmatched. CDR3 size: 14 residues. DNA for the CDR3: TGTGCCAGCAGCTGGGAGACAGGGAGTCGCGAGCAGTACTTC. Protein sequence: CASSWETGSREQYF.

This chain links TRBV9 with TRBJ1-3, with D perhaps TRBD1 (6 bases). The germline V and J ends were trimmed by 1 base and 0 bases, with 11 bases remaining between them. This CDR3 region has 16 residues. The germline gives CDR1 SGDLS, CDR2 YYNGEE. DNA for the CDR3: TGTGCCAGCAGCGTACGGACAGACCCCTCTGGAAACACCATATATTTT. This encodes CASSVRTDPSGNTIYF.

The chain uses TRBV2 and TRBJ2-7; D is ambiguous. The CDR3 runs to 13 residues. V lost 6 bases, J lost 1 base, and 10 bases lay in between. Per the germline V gene, CDR1 is SNHLY and CDR2 is FYNNEI. CDR3 nucleotides: TGTGCCAGCAGGCGCGAGAAGTCCTACGAGCAGTACTTC. Translation gives CASRREKSYEQYF.

This rearrangement joins TRBV7-9 to TRBJ2-5, with D uncertain. With 1 base removed from V and 7 bases from J, the gap between germline ends came to 10 bases. This CDR3 is 13 amino acids long. Germline CDR1 SEHNR, CDR2 FQNEAQ (reference sequence). DNA for the CDR3: TGTGCCAGCAGCTTAGATCTTTCGGGGACCCAGTACTTC. It codes for CASSLDLSGTQYF.

This clone showed up just once. The rearrangement uses TRBV13 and TRBJ1-1, with D possibly being TRBD1 (5 bases). The CDR3 has 19 residues. Germline loops: CDR1 PRHDT, CDR2 FYEKMQ (reference sequence). Trimming shortened V by 2 bases and J by 0 bases, and 22 bases separated the two germline ends. The CDR3 reads CASSLYAGILGGMNTEAFF. CDR3 DNA: TGTGCCAGCAGCTTATATGCTGGGATCCTTGGGGGGATGAACACTGAAGCTTTCTTT.